The present T cell receptor (beta chain) was sequenced within a study of cytomegalovirus exposure and HLA in healthy donors. From germline, CDR1 is SGHAT and CDR2 FQNNGV. The V segment lost 2 bases and the J segment 5 bases; nucleotides outside the gene matches: 4. The CDR3 is 15 residues long. Both 60 Vbeta primers and 13 Jbeta primers went into the PCR. Generated by immunoSEQ multiplex PCR, the TCRdb table keeps only in-frame clones and is missing some. The listing records about 200,000 clones. This sequence joins TRBV11-2 and TRBJ2-3, with TRBD1 identical over 10 bases. The source of this sequence is a girl aged 2 to 9 in good health and CMV-seropositive. The material sequenced was PBMCs. CDR3 nucleotides: TGTGCCAGCAGCTTAAGACAGGGGGCAGGAGATACGCAGTATTTT. Translated, it gives CASSLRQGAGDTQYF.